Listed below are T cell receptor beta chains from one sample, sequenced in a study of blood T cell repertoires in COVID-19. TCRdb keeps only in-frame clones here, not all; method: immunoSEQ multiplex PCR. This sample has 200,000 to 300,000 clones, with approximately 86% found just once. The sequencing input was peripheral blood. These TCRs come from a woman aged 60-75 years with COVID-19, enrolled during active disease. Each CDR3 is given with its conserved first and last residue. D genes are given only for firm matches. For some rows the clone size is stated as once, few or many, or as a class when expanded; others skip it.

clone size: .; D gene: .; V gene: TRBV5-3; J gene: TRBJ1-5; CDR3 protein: CARSFTGPRCQPQHF; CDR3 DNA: TGTGCCAGAAGTTTTACAGGGCCCCGGTGTCAGCCCCAGCATTTT
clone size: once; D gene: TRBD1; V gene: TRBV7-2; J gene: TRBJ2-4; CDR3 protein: CASSSGQGIVDIQYF; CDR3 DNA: TGTGCCAGCAGCTCTGGACAGGGGATAGTAGACATTCAGTACTTC
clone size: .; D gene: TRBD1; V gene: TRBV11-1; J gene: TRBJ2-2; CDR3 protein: CASSLDRTNTGELFF; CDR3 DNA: TGTGCCAGCAGCCTGGACAGGACGAACACCGGGGAGCTGTTTTTT
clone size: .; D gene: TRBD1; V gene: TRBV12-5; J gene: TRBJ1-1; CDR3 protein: CASGLADREGWEDTEAFF; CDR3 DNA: TGTGCTAGTGGTTTGGCGGACAGGGAAGGTTGGGAAGACACTGAAGCTTTCTTT
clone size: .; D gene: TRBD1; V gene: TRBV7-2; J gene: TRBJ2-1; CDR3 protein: CASRFDRGVNEQFF; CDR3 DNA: TGTGCCAGCAGATTTGACAGGGGGGTCAATGAGCAGTTCTTC
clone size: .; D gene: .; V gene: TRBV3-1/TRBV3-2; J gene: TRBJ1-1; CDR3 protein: CASSQVGGRTEAFF; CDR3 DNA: TGTGCCAGCAGCCAAGTTGGAGGGAGGACTGAAGCTTTCTTT
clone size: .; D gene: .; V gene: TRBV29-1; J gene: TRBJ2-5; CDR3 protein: CSVATSGETQYF; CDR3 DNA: TGCAGCGTAGCAACATCGGGGGAGACCCAGTACTTC
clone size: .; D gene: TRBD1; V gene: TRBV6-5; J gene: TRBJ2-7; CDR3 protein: CASKGTATYEQYF; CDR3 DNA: TGTGCCAGCAAGGGGACAGCGACCTACGAGCAGTACTTC
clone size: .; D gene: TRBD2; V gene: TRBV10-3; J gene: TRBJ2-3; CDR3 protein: CAISEGGREVDTQYF; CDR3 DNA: TGTGCCATCAGTGAGGGGGGGCGGGAGGTAGATACGCAGTATTTT
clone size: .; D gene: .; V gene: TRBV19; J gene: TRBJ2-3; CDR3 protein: CASSIIARSTDTQYF; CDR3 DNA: TGTGCCAGTAGTATAATAGCGCGGAGCACAGATACGCAGTATTTT
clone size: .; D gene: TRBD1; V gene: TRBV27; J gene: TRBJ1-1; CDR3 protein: CASSKTGYTEAFF; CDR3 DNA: TGTGCCAGCAGCAAGACAGGGTACACTGAAGCTTTCTTT
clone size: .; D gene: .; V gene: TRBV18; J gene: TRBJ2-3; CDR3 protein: CASSPLGGPRTDTQYF; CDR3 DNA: TGTGCCAGCTCACCCCTCGGAGGACCCCGCACAGATACGCAGTATTTT
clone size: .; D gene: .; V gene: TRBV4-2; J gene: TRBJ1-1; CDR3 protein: CASSQSGQGNTEAFF; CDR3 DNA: TGTGCCAGCAGCCAATCGGGACAAGGGAACACTGAAGCTTTCTTT
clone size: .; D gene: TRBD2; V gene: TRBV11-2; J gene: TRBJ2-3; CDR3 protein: CASSPGLAGYTDTQYF; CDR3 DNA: TGTGCCAGCAGCCCGGGACTAGCGGGATACACAGATACGCAGTATTTT
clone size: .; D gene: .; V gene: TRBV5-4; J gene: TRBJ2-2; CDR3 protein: CASSLEAGVGELFF; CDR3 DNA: TGTGCCAGCAGCTTGGAGGCAGGTGTCGGGGAGCTGTTTTTT
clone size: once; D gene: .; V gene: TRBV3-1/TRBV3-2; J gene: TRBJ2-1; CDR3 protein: CASSQDASGFYNEQFF; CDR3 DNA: TGTGCCAGCAGCCAAGATGCCAGCGGGTTTTACAATGAGCAGTTCTTC
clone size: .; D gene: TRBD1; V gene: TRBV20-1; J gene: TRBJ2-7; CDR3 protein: CSAIRGLEQYF; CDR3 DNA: TGCAGTGCTATCAGGGGGCTTGAGCAGTACTTC
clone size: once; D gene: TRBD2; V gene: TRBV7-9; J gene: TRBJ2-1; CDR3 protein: CASSSDSGRAWDEQFF; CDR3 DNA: TGTGCCAGCAGCTCCGACAGCGGGAGGGCCTGGGATGAGCAGTTCTTC
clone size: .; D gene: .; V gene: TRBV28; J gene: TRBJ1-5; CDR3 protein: CASGLSPQHF; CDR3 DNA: TGTGCCAGCGGCCTGTCGCCCCAGCATTTT
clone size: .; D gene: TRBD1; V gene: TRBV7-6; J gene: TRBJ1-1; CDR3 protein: CASSPTGTDEAFF; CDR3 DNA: TGTGCCAGCAGTCCGACAGGGACGGATGAAGCTTTCTTT
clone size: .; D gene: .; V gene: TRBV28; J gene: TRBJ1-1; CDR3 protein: CASSLYILNTEAFF; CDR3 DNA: TGTGCCAGCAGTTTATACATCCTGAACACTGAAGCTTTCTTT
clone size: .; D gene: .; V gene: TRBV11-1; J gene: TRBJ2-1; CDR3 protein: CASSGVSGPLSNEQFF; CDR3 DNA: TGTGCCAGCAGTGGGGTTTCAGGGCCCTTAAGCAATGAGCAGTTCTTC
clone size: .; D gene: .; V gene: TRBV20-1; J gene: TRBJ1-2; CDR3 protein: CSARSQLGYTF; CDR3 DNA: TGCAGTGCTAGGTCACAGCTCGGCTACACCTTC
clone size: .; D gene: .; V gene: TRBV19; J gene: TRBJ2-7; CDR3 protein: CASSIRTIPYEQYF; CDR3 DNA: TGTGCCAGTAGTATACGAACTATACCCTACGAGCAGTACTTC
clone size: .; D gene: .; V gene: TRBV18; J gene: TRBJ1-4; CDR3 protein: CASSPRPRGGIAANEKLFF; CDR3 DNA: TGTGCCAGCTCACCACGCCCGAGGGGGGGCATTGCTGCTAATGAAAAACTGTTTTTT
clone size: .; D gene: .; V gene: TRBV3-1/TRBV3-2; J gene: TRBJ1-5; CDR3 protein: CASSQATGGRTGQPQHF; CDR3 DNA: TGTGCCAGCAGCCAAGCGACAGGAGGACGAACGGGGCAGCCCCAGCATTTT
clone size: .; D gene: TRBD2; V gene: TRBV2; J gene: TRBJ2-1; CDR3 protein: CASRRTSGREHEQFF; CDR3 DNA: TGTGCCAGCAGGAGAACTAGCGGGAGGGAACATGAGCAGTTCTTC
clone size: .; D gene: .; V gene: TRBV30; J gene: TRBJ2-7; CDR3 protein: CAWSGQYEQYF; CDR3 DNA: TGTGCCTGGAGTGGGCAATACGAGCAGTACTTC
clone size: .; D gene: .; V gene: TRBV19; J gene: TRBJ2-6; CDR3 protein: CASSKTDSHSGANVLTF; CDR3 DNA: TGTGCCAGTAGTAAGACAGATAGCCACTCTGGGGCCAACGTCCTGACTTTC
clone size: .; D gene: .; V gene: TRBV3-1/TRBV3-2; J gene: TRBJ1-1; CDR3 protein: CASSQYLNTEAFF; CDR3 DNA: TGTGCCAGCAGCCAGTACTTAAACACTGAAGCTTTCTTT
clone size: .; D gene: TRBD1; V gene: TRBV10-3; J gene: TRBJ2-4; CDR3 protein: CAISEWGQGLSKNIQYF; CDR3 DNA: TGTGCCATCAGTGAGTGGGGACAGGGATTGTCCAAAAACATTCAGTACTTC
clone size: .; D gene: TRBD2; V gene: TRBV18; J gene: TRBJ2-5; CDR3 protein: CASSPAGAGRGETQYF; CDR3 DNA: TGTGCCAGCTCACCAGCCGGAGCAGGGAGGGGAGAGACCCAGTACTTC
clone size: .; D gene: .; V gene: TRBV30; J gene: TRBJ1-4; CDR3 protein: CAWELRNTGKLFF; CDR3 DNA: TGTGCCTGGGAGTTGAGAAATACGGGAAAACTGTTTTTT
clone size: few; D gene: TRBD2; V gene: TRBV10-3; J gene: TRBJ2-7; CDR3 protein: CAIRSAGGFEYEQYF; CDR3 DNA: TGTGCCATCCGGTCCGCGGGAGGATTTGAGTACGAGCAGTACTTC
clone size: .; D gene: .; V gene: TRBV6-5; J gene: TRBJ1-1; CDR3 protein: CASSQTGIGATEAFF; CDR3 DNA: TGTGCCAGCAGCCAGACGGGCATAGGGGCCACTGAAGCTTTCTTT
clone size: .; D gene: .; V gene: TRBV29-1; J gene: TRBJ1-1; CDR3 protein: CSVASEPEAFF; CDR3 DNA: TGCAGCGTTGCGAGCGAACCTGAAGCTTTCTTT
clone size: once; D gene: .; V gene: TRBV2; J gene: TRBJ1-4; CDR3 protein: CASSRGDTTNEKLFF; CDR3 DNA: TGTGCCAGCAGCAGGGGAGACACAACTAATGAAAAACTGTTTTTT
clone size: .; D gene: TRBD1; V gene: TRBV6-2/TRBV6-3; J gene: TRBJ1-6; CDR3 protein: CASSQDRVDSPLHF; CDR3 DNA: TGTGCCAGCAGTCAGGACAGGGTGGATTCACCCCTCCACTTT
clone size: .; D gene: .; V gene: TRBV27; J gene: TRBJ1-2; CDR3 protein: CASGRSGGRWYGYTF; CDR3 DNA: TGTGCCAGCGGCCGGTCGGGGGGGCGCTGGTATGGCTACACCTTC
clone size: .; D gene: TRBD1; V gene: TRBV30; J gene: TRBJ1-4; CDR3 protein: CASRGTADNEKLFF; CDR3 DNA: TGTGCCTCGAGGGGGACAGCTGACAATGAAAAACTGTTTTTT
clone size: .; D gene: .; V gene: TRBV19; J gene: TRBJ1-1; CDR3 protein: CASSKQGFYAEAFF; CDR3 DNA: TGTGCCAGTAGTAAGCAGGGGTTTTACGCTGAAGCTTTCTTT
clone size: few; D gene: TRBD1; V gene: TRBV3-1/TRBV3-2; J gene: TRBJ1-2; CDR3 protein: CASSQGGQNYGYTF; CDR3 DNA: TGTGCCAGCAGCCAAGGGGGACAGAACTATGGCTACACCTTC
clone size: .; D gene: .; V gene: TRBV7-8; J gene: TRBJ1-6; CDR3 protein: CASSLRPGQANSPLHF; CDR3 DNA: TGTGCCAGCAGCCTTCGGCCGGGACAAGCGAATTCACCCCTCCACTTT
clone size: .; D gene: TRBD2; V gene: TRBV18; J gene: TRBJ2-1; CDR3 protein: CASSPTSGYSYNEQFF; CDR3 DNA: TGTGCCAGCTCGCCGACTAGCGGGTACTCCTACAATGAGCAGTTCTTC
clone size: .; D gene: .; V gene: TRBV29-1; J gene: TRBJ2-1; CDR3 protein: CSVDLRRADYNEQFF; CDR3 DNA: TGCAGCGTTGATCTTAGGAGGGCCGACTACAATGAGCAGTTCTTC